Sequencing of this TCR beta chain was carried out in a study of cytomegalovirus exposure and HLA in healthy donors. General study results and limits: TCR beta V segments were, for the most part, productive about 87% or about 30% of the time in an earlier analysis. The records held CMV serostatus as the only immune exposure information.

Looked up from germline, CDR1 is SGHRS and CDR2 is YFSETQ. V trimming: 6 bases; J trimming: 4 bases; junction bases outside the gene matches: 8. The CDR3 has 15 residues. A word on this clone: Antigen unknown.

The primer mix had 60 Vbeta and 13 Jbeta primers. Here immunoSEQ multiplex PCR was the method, and the copy in TCRdb shows in-frame clones only, minus some. This table has approximately 150,000 clones, 70% appearing once. This sequence was found in a young man in good health and CMV-seropositive. J is TRBJ2-2 and V is TRBV5-1; 8 bases fit TRBD2. Sequencing was performed on PBMCs. This chain's CDR3 is CASTKSGSGTGELFF. CDR3 nucleotide sequence: TGCGCCAGCACCAAAAGCGGGAGCGGCACCGGGGAGCTGTTTTTT.